This TCR beta chain was recorded in a study of T cell repertoires in cytomegalovirus infection. Looking at the study overall: It was the public TCR beta signatures that indicated both CMV infection and matching HLA type. Overall study results and limits: HLA-C-restricted CMV-specific TCR beta clonotypes were dominant in the ex vivo response. Summed frequency of public TCR beta families distinguished CMV carriers with the relevant HLA.

MiXCR was run by TCRdb on the reads, yielding one entry per CDR3 protein. The table shows approximately 500,000 distinct CDR3 sequences, with 26% occurring only once. This clonotype was observed at least ten times. Its specificity is unknown. The CDR3 extends over 14 amino acids. CDR1 MDHEN and CDR2 SYDVKM come from the germline V gene. V lost 6 bases to trimming and J lost 0 bases, with 9 bases between them. The V gene is TRBV28, the J gene TRBJ1-5; D is uncertain. The clonotype was recovered from a human donor in good health (CMV status not recorded). Some clones in this sample may be carry-over from other donors' samples. Sequencing was performed on PBMCs. In DNA form, the CDR3 reads TGTGCCAGCAGCTTAGCGGGTAGCAATCAGCCCCAGCATTTT. This translates into CASSLAGSNQPQHF.